What follows are 20 T cell receptor beta chains derived from one specimen sequenced in a study of PD-L1 blockade in urothelial cancer. Repertoires were generated with immunoSEQ multiplex PCR, while TCRdb's copy carries only in-frame clones and drops some. Here the sample spans 65,000 to 80,000 clones, roughly 90% being singletons. Noted time point: pretreatment peripheral blood. The specimen comprised PBMCs, sampled around atezolizumab (anti-PD-L1) treatment. The receptor source for this set is a man between 65 and 79 years old with urothelial cancer.

The V gene is TRBV5-1, the J gene TRBJ2-1, with TRBD2 matching 10 bases. Germline CDR1 reads SGHRS; CDR2 reads YFSETQ. V trimming: 0 bases; J trimming: 8 bases; junction bases outside the gene matches: 8. This CDR3 is 16 amino acids long. In DNA form, the CDR3 reads TGCGCCAGCAGCTTGGGGCCTAGCGGGAGAGGTGATGAGCAGTTCTTC. Encoded protein: CASSLGPSGRGDEQFF.

The rearrangement links TRBV28 to TRBJ1-4; D is unclear. The length of the CDR3 is 15 residues. The germline CDR1 and CDR2 sequences are MDHEN and SYDVKM. Trimming shortened V by 8 bases and J by 12 bases, and 25 bases separated the two germline ends. Written as DNA, the CDR3 is TGTGCCAGCGCGGCCGGTGGTAGGTCCTTTGCGGAACTGTTTTTT. It is translated as CASAAGGRSFAELFF.

The chain employs TRBV4-1 and TRBJ2-6; 8 positions match TRBD2. CDR1 MGHRA and CDR2 YSYEKL come from the germline V gene. CDR3 length: 17 amino acids. V shed 6 bases, J shed 0 bases, and the junction held 7 bases outside the gene matches. CDR3 sequence: CASRPLAGGSGANVLTF. The CDR3, as DNA: TGCGCCAGCAGGCCTCTCGCGGGAGGCTCTGGGGCCAACGTCCTGACTTTC.

V usage is TRBV18 and J usage is TRBJ2-7; 8 bases map to TRBD2. The CDR3 sequence is 16 residues long. V gave up 3 bases and J gave up 4 bases; unmatched junction bases: 11. The germline gives CDR1 KGHSH, CDR2 LQKENI. The CDR3 here is CASSPTSAGGRYEQYF. CDR3 sequence (DNA): TGTGCCAGCTCACCGACTAGCGCCGGAGGCAGGTACGAGCAGTACTTC.

V gene TRBV19 combines with J gene TRBJ2-1; weak D call: TRBD2 (6 bases). The CDR3 extends over 14 amino acids. V was clipped by 9 bases and J by 0 bases, with 12 bases between them. Germline V lookup: CDR1 LNHDA, CDR2 SQIVND (reference sequence). This CDR3 reads CASAAEGSYNEQFF. The CDR3 nucleotides are TGTGCCAGCGCCGCGGAGGGCTCCTACAATGAGCAGTTCTTC.

The chain joins TRBV25-1 to TRBJ1-5, with 7 bases lining up with TRBD1. CDR1 is MGHDK, CDR2 SYGVNS, per germline. V shed 2 bases and J 3 bases; nucleotides not matched to a gene: 7. The CDR3 consists of 16 residues. This chain's CDR3 is CASSEGGQNSNQPQHF. Here the CDR3 DNA reads TGTGCCAGCAGTGAAGGGGGACAGAATTCCAATCAGCCCCAGCATTTT.

The V gene is TRBV10-3, the J gene TRBJ2-7; D ambiguous. Germline CDR1 ENHRY, CDR2 SYGVKD. CDR3 length: 13 residues. Trimming left V 8 bases short and J 5 bases short, with 16 bases between. Here the CDR3 reads CAISVGAYNEQYF. CDR3 DNA: TGTGCCATCTCGGTGGGCGCATACAACGAGCAGTACTTC.

The table lists this clone with a few counts. The CDR3 DNA reads TGTGCCAGCAGCTTATCCGGGTGGCAGTACTTC. Translated: CASSLSGWQYF. V and J are TRBV7-2 and TRBJ2-7; D gene unclear. Trimming left V 2 bases short and J 9 bases short, with 8 bases between. This CDR3 is 11 amino acids long. Germline V gene data show CDR1 as SGHTA and CDR2 as FQGNSA. Full variable domain (rest looked up from reference TRBV7-2 and TRBJ2-7): GAGVSQSPSNKVTEKGKDVELRCDPISGHTALYWYRQSLGQGLEFLIYFQGNSAPDKSGLPSDRFSAERTGGSVSTLTIQRTQQEDSAVYLCASSLSGWQYFGPGTRLTVT.

This chain links TRBV6-6 with TRBJ1-5; D not certain. V was shortened by 2 bases and J by 15 bases, with 14 bases between the two germline ends. The CDR3 covers 12 residues. Germline V gene data show CDR1 as MNHNY and CDR2 as SVGAGI (reference sequence). This CDR3 reads CASSYDAANLHF. The CDR3 DNA is TGTGCCAGCAGTTACGACGCGGCCAACCTGCATTTT.

The gene calls are TRBV4-1 and TRBJ2-6, with TRBD2 matching over 14 bases. The trim removed 3 bases at V and 1 base at J, leaving 5 bases unmatched. CDR3 length equals 19 residues. CDR1 and CDR2 (germline): MGHRA, YSYEKL. The DNA of the CDR3 is TGCGCCAGCAGCCAGTGGACTAGCGGGAGGACTTCTGGGGCCAACGTCCTGACTTTC. Its protein is CASSQWTSGRTSGANVLTF.

The chain recombines TRBV7-9 with TRBJ2-3; no firm D call. Trimming took 5 bases from V and 6 from J, leaving 9 bases between them. Germline loops: CDR1 SEHNR, CDR2 FQNEAQ (reference sequence). CDR3 size: 12 residues. CDR3 bases: TGTGCCAGCAGCAGACACCAGGATACGCAGTATTTT. Protein sequence: CASSRHQDTQYF.

The V gene is TRBV4-2, the J gene TRBJ2-5; the match to TRBD2 covers 8 bases. With 1 base clipped from V and 2 bases from J, the junction kept 6 bases outside the gene matches. CDR1 and CDR2 from the germline V gene are LGHNA and YNFKEQ. The CDR3 is made up of 16 amino acids. CDR3 sequence: CASSQGRGLGQETQYF. Written as DNA, the CDR3 is TGTGCCAGCAGCCAAGGGAGGGGACTAGGACAAGAGACCCAGTACTTC.

The rearrangement joins TRBV19 to TRBJ1-2, with 7 bases lining up with TRBD1. Germline V lookup: CDR1 LNHDA, CDR2 SQIVND (reference sequence). After removal of 5 bases from V and 5 bases from J, the junction contained 11 bases not matched to a gene. The CDR3 contains 15 residues. The CDR3 here is CASSFPGGQKYGYTF. As DNA, the CDR3 is TGTGCCAGTAGTTTCCCCGGGGGACAGAAATATGGCTACACCTTC.

The V gene is TRBV19, the J gene TRBJ2-1; D is unclear. Germline CDR1 reads LNHDA; CDR2 reads SQIVND (reference sequence). Trimming took 6 bases from V and 9 from J, leaving 9 bases between them. The CDR3 has 11 residues. The DNA of the CDR3 is TGTGCCAGTAGCCCCGGTAGTGAGCAGTTCTTC. This sequence encodes CASSPGSEQFF. The whole variable domain, filled in from reference TRBV19 and TRBJ2-1, reads DGGITQSPKYLFRKEGQNVTLSCEQNLNHDAMYWYRQDPGQGLRLIYYSQIVNDFQKGDIAEGYSVSREKKESFPLTVTSAQKNPTAFYLCASSPGSEQFFGPGTRLTVL.

The chain employs TRBV4-1 and TRBJ2-7, with 7 bases that match TRBD2. CDR1 is MGHRA, CDR2 YSYEKL, per germline. This CDR3 region has 15 residues. V lost 4 bases, J lost 4 bases, and 10 bases stayed unmatched. The CDR3 DNA reads TGCGCCAGCAGCCGGGGTGGGGGAGGGACGTACGAGCAGTACTTC. Translation gives CASSRGGGGTYEQYF.

The chain links TRBV28 to TRBJ2-5, with D unclear. CDR1 is MDHEN and CDR2 is SYDVKM in the germline V gene. The CDR3 sequence is 12 residues long. The V end lost 2 bases, the J end lost 10 bases, and 11 bases lay between the germline ends. As DNA, the CDR3 is TGTGCCAGCAGTTTAACGAGAGCAATCCAGTACTTC. As protein: CASSLTRAIQYF.

This chain links TRBV19 with TRBJ1-5; 8 nucleotides agree with TRBD1. The CDR3 length is 16 residues. J was trimmed by 3 bases and V by 7 bases; bases with no gene match: 11. Germline CDR1 LNHDA, CDR2 SQIVND (reference sequence). CDR3 sequence (DNA): TGTGCCAGTACCAAATTCTCCCAGGGGGCCAATCAGCCCCAGCATTTT. Translated, it gives CASTKFSQGANQPQHF.

The chain has TRBV11-2 and TRBJ2-7; weak D call: TRBD1 (5 bases). The CDR3 is made up of 17 amino acids. Per germline, CDR1 SGHAT and CDR2 FQNNGV. V gave up 4 bases and J gave up 3 bases, with 22 bases separating them. The CDR3 reads CASSSSRPRTSSYEQYF. DNA of the CDR3: TGTGCCAGCAGCTCAAGCCGCCCCCGGACATCCAGCTACGAGCAGTACTTC.

The rearrangement links TRBV9 to TRBJ2-3; D perhaps matches TRBD2 (6 bases). The length of the CDR3 is 15 residues. The V gene lost 0 bases and the J gene lost 2 bases, with 10 bases spanning the gap. The germline gives CDR1 SGDLS, CDR2 YYNGEE. CDR3 sequence (DNA): TGTGCCAGCAGCGTAGCTGCGGGGCCCACAGATACGCAGTATTTT. Amino acids: CASSVAAGPTDTQYF.

The chain links TRBV11-2 to TRBJ1-5; D gene ambiguous. Germline V gene sequence: CDR1 SGHAT, CDR2 FQNNGV. The CDR3 spans 16 residues. The V and J ends lost 0 bases and 4 bases respectively, with 13 bases between them. As DNA, the CDR3 is TGTGCCAGCAGCTTAGAGGGAGGGTCGGGAAATCAGCCCCAGCATTTT. Its translation: CASSLEGGSGNQPQHF.